The 24 T cell receptor beta chains presented below share a single source sample, sequenced in a study of blood T cells in healthy people across ages. A second PCR of 7 to 11 cycles used a sample-barcoded 5' primer and a J-beta primer mix. MiXCR, run by TCRdb on the 5' RACE reads, gives a single entry per CDR3 protein. The table includes about 730,000 distinct CDR3 sequences, about 42% detected once. The sequenced material came from blood. All receptors come from a woman in her fifties or sixties in good health.

The rearrangement uses TRBV29-1 and TRBJ2-2; 9 nucleotides align to TRBD2. J gave up 5 bases and V 5 bases, and 3 bases lay outside the gene matches. Germline V CDR1 and CDR2: SQVTM, ANQGSEA. This CDR3 has 13 residues. For the CDR3, the DNA is TGCAGCGTTCTAGCGGGACTTACCGGGGAGCTGTTTTTT. This codes for CSVLAGLTGELFF.

This clonotype was recorded many times. The V gene is TRBV9, the J gene TRBJ2-7; 12 bases map to TRBD2. The germline V gene encodes CDR1 SGDLS and CDR2 YYNGEE. The CDR3 runs to 14 residues. Losses at the gene ends were 2 bases for V and 4 bases for J; bases not matched to a gene: 1. CDR3 sequence: CASSVGTSGYEQYF. In DNA, the CDR3 is TGTGCCAGCAGCGTTGGGACTAGCGGGTACGAGCAGTACTTC.

The chain couples TRBV18 to TRBJ2-2; D is possibly TRBD2 (5 bases). V lost 3 bases and J lost 7, with 6 bases in between. The CDR3 sequence is 12 residues long. In germline, CDR1 is KGHSH, CDR2 LQKENI. The CDR3 here is CASSPEVGELFF. DNA for the CDR3: TGTGCCAGCTCACCGGAGGTCGGGGAGCTGTTTTTT.

The chain has TRBV10-3 and TRBJ2-5, with D possibly matching TRBD2 (6 bases). Matching the DNA end better, TRBJ2-4 makes the J call doubtful. CDR1 ENHRY and CDR2 SYGVKD come from the germline V gene. CDR3 length: 17 residues. For the CDR3, the DNA is TGTGCCATCAGTGAGTCTGGGGGGAACGGTCGGGAAAACATTCAGTACTTC. This sequence encodes CAISESGGNGRENIQYF.

The V call is TRBV3-1, the J call TRBJ2-3; D might be TRBD1 (6 bases). The V gene's germline CDR1 is LGHDT and CDR2 YNNKEL (reference sequence). The V end lost 8 bases, the J end lost 3 bases, and 12 bases lay between the germline ends. The CDR3 is 13 amino acids. In nucleotides, the CDR3 is TGTGCCAGCGCGAGGGGGTGGACAGATACGCAGTATTTT. This translates into CASARGWTDTQYF.

The chain carries TRBV6-1 and TRBJ2-4; 8 nucleotides agree with TRBD1. The CDR3 runs 16 residues. Unmatched junction bases numbered 12, after V lost 6 bases and J lost 5 bases. The germline V gene encodes CDR1 MNHNS and CDR2 SASEGT. The CDR3 DNA follows: TGTGCCAGCAGCCCTCTCAGGGGGCAACAGGAAAACATTCAGTACTTC. Amino acid sequence: CASSPLRGQQENIQYF.

This sequence joins TRBV11-2 and TRBJ2-3; the D gene could be TRBD1 or TRBD2 (5 bases each). The V end lost 2 bases, the J end lost 2 bases, and 11 bases lay between the germline ends. CDR3 length: 15 residues. The germline V gene encodes CDR1 SGHAT and CDR2 FQNNGV. CDR3 residues: CASSLIGETTDTQYF. The CDR3 DNA reads as TGTGCCAGCAGCTTAATAGGGGAGACCACAGATACGCAGTATTTT.

The CDR3 reads CSASLAGGNIQYF. DNA for the CDR3: TGCAGTGCTAGTCTTGCGGGAGGAAACATTCAGTACTTC. The gene calls are TRBV20-1 and TRBJ2-4, with 8 positions matching TRBD2. Per the germline V gene, CDR1 is DFQATT and CDR2 is SNEGSKA (reference sequence). CDR3 length: 13 residues. With 3 bases clipped from V and 6 bases from J, the junction kept 4 bases outside the gene matches.

This clonotype occurred once. The chain carries TRBV20-1 and TRBJ2-1; D is uncertain. V was cut by 1 base and J by 9 bases, with 7 bases left in between. This CDR3 spans 11 amino acids. From germline, CDR1 is DFQATT and CDR2 SNEGSKA (reference sequence). CDR3 in amino acids: CSARGVCEQFF. CDR3 DNA sequence: TGCAGTGCTAGAGGGGTGTGTGAGCAGTTCTTC.

This clonotype has a handful of counts. This chain connects TRBV19 to TRBJ2-5, with D tentatively TRBD2 (5 bases). CDR3 length equals 14 residues. Germline CDR1 is LNHDA and CDR2 is SQIVND (reference sequence). The germline V and J ends were trimmed by 8 bases and 2 bases, with 15 bases remaining between them. CDR3 residues: CASGDRTLQETQYF. The CDR3 DNA follows: TGTGCCAGTGGTGATCGGACTCTACAAGAGACCCAGTACTTC.

The rearrangement uses TRBV7-9 and TRBJ2-1, with 15 bases lining up with TRBD2. Germline values: CDR1 SEHNR, CDR2 FQNEAQ (reference sequence). The CDR3 is made up of 18 amino acids. J gave up 5 bases and V 5 bases, and 10 bases lay outside the gene matches. CDR3 DNA: TGTGCCAGCAGCGAAGTGGGACTAGCGGGGGGCCGAGACAATGAGCAGTTCTTC. Its translation: CASSEVGLAGGRDNEQFF.

Points on this clonotype: A junction boundary mismatches the germline segment, possibly from a read error. CDR3 region: CSVRDDRGGVCTEAFF. The CDR3 DNA reads TGCAGTGTTAGAGATGACAGGGGAGGGGTTTGTACTGAAGCTTTCTTT. This sequence joins TRBV20-1 and TRBJ1-1; 8 bases line up with TRBD1. Germline V gene sequence: CDR1 DFQATT, CDR2 SNEGSKA (reference sequence). There are 16 residues in the CDR3.

This clonotype was detected a few times. The chain uses TRBV7-2 and TRBJ2-5, with a possible D match to TRBD2 (5 bases). Trimming took off 1 base at V and 5 bases at J, with 11 bases between the two ends. This CDR3 has 14 residues. Germline CDR1 SGHTA, CDR2 FQGNSA. The CDR3 reads CASSLGLASETQYF. CDR3 DNA: TGTGCCAGCAGCTTAGGGCTAGCCTCTGAGACCCAGTACTTC.

This clonotype was seen more than once but under ten times. The V gene is TRBV7-9, the J gene TRBJ1-2, with TRBD1 as a possible D gene (6 bases). The CDR3 length is 14 residues. Per the germline V gene, CDR1 is SEHNR and CDR2 is FQNEAQ (reference sequence). V lost 3 bases and J lost 4, with 12 bases in between. The CDR3: CASSFPGTTYGYTF. As DNA, the CDR3 is TGTGCCAGCAGCTTCCCCGGGACAACCTATGGCTACACCTTC.

This clonotype was recorded a few times. The chain joins TRBV7-6 to TRBJ2-5; 10 nucleotides align to TRBD2. The V and J ends lost 0 bases and 5 bases, in that order; junction bases with no gene match: 6. The CDR3 contains 16 residues. The germline CDR1 and CDR2 sequences are SGHVS and FNYEAQ. The CDR3 here is CASSLAQREGRETQYF. As DNA, the CDR3 is TGTGCCAGCAGCTTAGCGCAGCGGGAGGGGAGGGAGACCCAGTACTTC. The full variable domain, with the rest looked up from reference TRBV7-6 and TRBJ2-5, is GAGVSQSPRYKVTKRGQDVALRCDPISGHVSLYWYRQALGQGPEFLTYFNYEAQQDKSGLPNDRFSAERPEGSISTLTIQRTEQRDSAMYRCASSLAQREGRETQYFGPGTRLLVL.

This clonotype was recorded many times. This rearrangement joins TRBV9 to TRBJ2-1; 7 nucleotides align to TRBD2. V was pared by 4 bases and J by 1 base, with 5 bases of the junction left unmatched. The CDR3 covers 15 residues. Germline CDR1 reads SGDLS; CDR2 reads YYNGEE. CDR3 sequence (DNA): TGTGCCAGCAGCACCGGACTAGGGTCCTACAATGAGCAGTTCTTC. Its protein is CASSTGLGSYNEQFF.

This rearrangement joins TRBV7-9 to TRBJ1-5; D gene uncertain. CDR3 length equals 15 residues. The germline gives CDR1 SEHNR, CDR2 FQNEAQ (reference sequence). V was trimmed by 1 base and J by 4 bases, leaving 11 bases between them. For the CDR3, the DNA is TGTGCCAGCAGCTTAGAGGCGCAGCCTAATCAGCCCCAGCATTTT. This sequence encodes CASSLEAQPNQPQHF.

Worth noting for this clonotype: The junction departs from the called germline gene at one end, perhaps through a read error. The chain has TRBV27 and TRBJ2-5; 11 bases are a match to TRBD2. From germline, CDR1 is MNHEY and CDR2 SMNVEV (reference sequence). There are 14 residues in the CDR3. The CDR3 spells CASCLAGGPSEQYF. In nucleotides, the CDR3 is TGTGCCAGCTGTTTAGCGGGGGGGCCCAGTGAGCAGTACTTC.

V and J are TRBV4-1 and TRBJ2-1; 9 bases are shared with TRBD2. Germline CDR1 is MGHRA and CDR2 is YSYEKL. The CDR3 length is 14 residues. V lost 4 bases and J lost 8; bases outside the gene matches: 6. The CDR3 is CASSRREGGDEQFF. The CDR3 region has the DNA TGCGCCAGCAGCCGGCGGGAGGGAGGGGATGAGCAGTTCTTC.

The sample holds a few counts of this clonotype. The rearrangement joins TRBV5-1 to TRBJ2-5; D is possibly TRBD1 (6 bases). The CDR3 extends over 13 amino acids. Looked up from germline, CDR1 is SGHRS and CDR2 is YFSETQ. V lost 5 bases, J lost 0 bases, and 8 bases lay in between. DNA of the CDR3: TGCGCCAGCAGGGACAGCAACCAAGAGACCCAGTACTTC. Translated, it gives CASRDSNQETQYF.

The chain has TRBV7-9 and TRBJ2-6, with D possibly being TRBD1 (6 bases). Per germline, CDR1 SEHNR and CDR2 FQNEAQ (reference sequence). This CDR3 is built from 16 residues. Between the trimmed V and J ends, which lost 2 bases and 0 bases, there was a span of 8 bases. The CDR3 region is CASSLTGTSGANVLTF. The DNA of the CDR3 is TGTGCCAGCAGCTTAACAGGGACCTCTGGGGCCAACGTCCTGACTTTC.

This chain links TRBV7-9 with TRBJ2-5, with 8 bases aligning to TRBD2. The J call may be wrong; the DNA end is better matched by TRBJ2-7. The CDR3 totals 13 residues. CDR1 SEHNR and CDR2 FQNEAQ come from the germline V gene (reference sequence). DNA of the CDR3: TGTGCCAGCAGCTTCGCGGGGGGCGACGAGCAGTACTTC. This encodes CASSFAGGDEQYF.

The genes are TRBV28 and TRBJ1-4, with D perhaps TRBD1 (5 bases). Trimming removed 5 bases from V and 0 bases from J, with 10 bases in between. CDR3 length: 15 residues. Germline V gene lookup returns CDR1 MDHEN and CDR2 SYDVKM. CDR3 sequence reads: CASSGRDATNEKLFF. The CDR3 DNA is TGTGCCAGCAGTGGCCGGGACGCAACTAATGAAAAACTGTTTTTT.

CDR3 region: CASTLLPGQSDTQYF. The CDR3 coding sequence is TGTGCCAGCACATTACTCCCGGGACAGTCAGATACGCAGTATTTT. The chain combines TRBV6-5 with TRBJ2-3; TRBD1 agrees at 7 bases. J gave up 4 bases and V 7 bases, and 11 bases lay outside the gene matches. The CDR3 runs to 15 residues. In germline, CDR1 is MNHEY, CDR2 SVGAGI.